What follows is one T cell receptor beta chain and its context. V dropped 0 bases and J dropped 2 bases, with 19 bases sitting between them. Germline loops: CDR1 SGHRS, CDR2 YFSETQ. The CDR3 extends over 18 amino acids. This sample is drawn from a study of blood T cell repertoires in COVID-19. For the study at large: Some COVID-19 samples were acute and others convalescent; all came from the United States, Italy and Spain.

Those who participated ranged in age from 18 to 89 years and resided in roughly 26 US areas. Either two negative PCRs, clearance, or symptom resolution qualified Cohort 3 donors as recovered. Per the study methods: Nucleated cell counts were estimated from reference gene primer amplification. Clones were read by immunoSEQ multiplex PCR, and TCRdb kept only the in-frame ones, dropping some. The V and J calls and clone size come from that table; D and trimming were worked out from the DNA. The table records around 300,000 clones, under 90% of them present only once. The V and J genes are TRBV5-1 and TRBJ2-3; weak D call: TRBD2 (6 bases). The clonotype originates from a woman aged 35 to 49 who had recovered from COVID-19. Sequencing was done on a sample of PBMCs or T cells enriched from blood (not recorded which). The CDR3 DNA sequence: TGCGCCAGCAGCTTGGAGGGACTTTTCTACCCTTCCACAGATACGCAGTATTTT. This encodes CASSLEGLFYPSTDTQYF.